Below, 7 T cell receptor beta chains from the same sample are listed, as sequenced in a study of blood T cells in healthy people across ages. For the second PCR, which ran for 7 to 11 cycles, a sample-barcoded 5' primer and a J-beta primer mix were used. TCRdb reprocessed the 5' RACE reads with MiXCR, giving one entry per CDR3 protein. The data contain more than 500,000 distinct CDR3 sequences, about 27% of them seen just once; the ten biggest clones take up about 3.3%. This sample was also put to use in a study of T cells of mothers and their children.

The sequenced sample was blood. These receptors originate from a boy aged 2-15 years in good health.

This clonotype was seen a few times. The chain links TRBV15 to TRBJ1-5; weak D call: TRBD1 (6 bases). Trimming stripped 5 bases from V and 7 bases from J, with 15 bases between. Germline CDR1 and CDR2: LNHNV and YYDKDF (reference sequence). The CDR3 spans 14 residues. For the CDR3, the DNA is TGTGCCACCAGCCGCGCCAGGGGATCACAGCCCCAGCATTTT. It translates to CATSRARGSQPQHF.

This chain links TRBV4-3 with TRBJ1-4; D is undetermined. Germline V gene data show CDR1 as LGHNA and CDR2 as YSLEER. V lost 1 base to trimming and J lost 4 bases, with 10 bases between them. This CDR3 is 15 amino acids long. CDR3 in amino acids: CASSQAGSGNEKLFF. CDR3 DNA: TGCGCCAGCAGCCAAGCAGGCAGTGGTAATGAAAAACTGTTTTTT.

The chain employs TRBV6-1 and TRBJ1-1; D is uncertain. The germline gives CDR1 MNHNS, CDR2 SASEGT. Trimming cost V 1 base and J 6 bases, with 12 bases left between them. The CDR3 length is 14 residues. The CDR3 spells CASSEGRGIAEAFF. The CDR3 DNA is TGTGCCAGCAGTGAAGGGAGAGGGATCGCTGAAGCTTTCTTT.

This clonotype was recorded once. This chain connects TRBV27 to TRBJ2-3; D is possibly TRBD1 (6 bases). Germline V gene lookup returns CDR1 MNHEY and CDR2 SMNVEV (reference sequence). This CDR3 has 14 residues. Trimming removed 6 bases at V and 3 bases at J, with 13 bases between. The CDR3: CASRGQSSTDTQYF. The CDR3, as DNA: TGTGCCAGCAGAGGACAGTCCTCGACAGATACGCAGTATTTT.

This clonotype showed up just a few times. The gene calls are TRBV20-1 and TRBJ2-7, with D possibly TRBD1 on 6 matching bases. CDR1 is DFQATT and CDR2 is SNEGSKA in the germline V gene (reference sequence). V lost 3 bases to trimming and J lost 9 bases, with 18 bases between them. This CDR3 spans 13 amino acids. CDR3 coding DNA: TGCAGTGCTAGGCAACGGGACACCTTAGGGCAGTACTTC. Amino acid sequence: CSARQRDTLGQYF.

This chain links TRBV20-1 with TRBJ2-7; weak D call: TRBD2 (6 bases). The V gene lost 1 base and the J gene lost 9 bases, with 10 bases spanning the gap. The CDR3 sequence is 11 residues long. CDR1 DFQATT and CDR2 SNEGSKA come from the germline V gene (reference sequence). CDR3 sequence reads: CSARVGGVQYF. In DNA, the CDR3 is TGCAGTGCTAGAGTGGGAGGTGTGCAGTACTTC.

The rearrangement uses TRBV5-1 and TRBJ1-4; D gene unclear. Germline V gene lookup returns CDR1 SGHRS and CDR2 YFSETQ. The CDR3 extends over 14 amino acids. The V end was cut by 4 bases, the J end by 3 bases, with 10 bases between. Here the CDR3 DNA reads TGCGCCAGCAGCCCTAAGTTCCCTAATGAAAAACTGTTTTTT. Translation gives CASSPKFPNEKLFF.